Ten or more counts support the clone carrying this T cell receptor (beta chain). RNA transcripts yielded amplified TCR beta CDR3 regions. The HTBI primer set was used in a first-round RT-PCR of the TCR CDR3. TCRdb fed the multiplex PCR reads into MiXCR, producing one record per CDR3 protein. Of under 300,000 distinct CDR3 sequences listed, about 14% are singletons. This sample is part of a study of T cells in Graves' hyperthyroidism and ophthalmopathy. Germline-derived CDR1 and CDR2 are MGHDK and SYGVNS. Trimming took 3 bases from V and 4 from J; bases not matched to a gene: 9. The CDR3 is 17 residues long.

The sequencing sample was made of blood. This chain connects TRBV25-1 to TRBJ2-7, with TRBD2 identical over 13 bases. The receptor's source is a woman aged 35 to 49 with Graves' hyperthyroidism that later progressed to Graves' ophthalmopathy. Written as DNA, the CDR3 is TGTGCCAGCAGTGATGGGACTAGCGGGAAAGGATGGTACGAGCAGTACTTC. Translating it yields CASSDGTSGKGWYEQYF.